Below, one TCR beta chain is given with its context. No antigen is known for it. Clones were sequenced by immunoSEQ multiplex PCR, and TCRdb holds only the in-frame ones, with some missing. This table holds about 34,000 clones, 60% to 80% found once. The data were taken from a study of early stage breast cancer tumors. Study overall: ER+/PR+/HER2- status applied to about 70% of the 16 invasive breast tumors. Study-level findings and limits: Chain pairing and CD4, CD8 or FOXP3 expression were not captured.

Germline CDR1 LNHDA, CDR2 SQIVND (reference sequence). This CDR3 is 15 amino acids long. V lost 4 bases, J lost 1 base, and 3 bases stayed unmatched. The material sequenced was breast tumor tissue. The sequence was collected from a person under 45 with breast cancer. This chain joins TRBV19 and TRBJ2-2; TRBD1 matches 7 bases. The CDR3 DNA sequence: TGTGCCAGTAGTAAGGGGGCGAGGAACACCGGGGAGCTGTTTTTT. Translated, it gives CASSKGARNTGELFF. Complete variable domain (other parts from reference TRBV19 and TRBJ2-2): DGGITQSPKYLFRKEGQNVTLSCEQNLNHDAMYWYRQDPGQGLRLIYYSQIVNDFQKGDIAEGYSVSREKKESFPLTVTSAQKNPTAFYLCASSKGARNTGELFFGEGSRLTVL.